This TCR beta chain stems from a study of blood T cells in healthy people across ages. This clonotype was picked up many times. It was with a sample-barcoded 5' primer and a J-beta primer mix that a second PCR of roughly 6 to 12 cycles was run. From each sample, at least 2.5 million paired-end reads containing CDR3 were obtained. One entry per CDR3 protein results from TCRdb running MiXCR on the 5' RACE reads. The table records 450,000 to 650,000 distinct CDR3 sequences, approximately 25% of them present only once. Germline assignment: CDR1 SGHDN and CDR2 FVKESK. The V end was cut by 4 bases, the J end by 6 bases, with 15 bases between. CDR3 length: 14 amino acids. These data also formed part of another study, on T cells of mothers and their children. That source notes: The overlap seen between related mothers and children slightly exceeded that of unrelated pairs, though not significantly.

This clonotype was obtained from a boy younger than 18 in good health. What was sequenced was blood. This chain links TRBV14 with TRBJ1-1, with TRBD1 as a possible D gene (5 bases). For the CDR3, the DNA is TGTGCCAGCAGCCGTACTGGGACGTCCCCTGAAGCTTTCTTT. It encodes CASSRTGTSPEAFF.